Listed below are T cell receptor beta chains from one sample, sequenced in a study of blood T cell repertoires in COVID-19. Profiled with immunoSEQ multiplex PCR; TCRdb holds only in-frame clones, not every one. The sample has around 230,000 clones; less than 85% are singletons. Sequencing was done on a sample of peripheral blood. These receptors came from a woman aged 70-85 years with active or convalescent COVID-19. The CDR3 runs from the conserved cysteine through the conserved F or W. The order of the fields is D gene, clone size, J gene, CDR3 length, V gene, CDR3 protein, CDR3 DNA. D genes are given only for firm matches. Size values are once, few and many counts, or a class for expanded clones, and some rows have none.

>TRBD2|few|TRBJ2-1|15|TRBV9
CASSVGLAGEVEQFF
TGTGCCAGCAGCGTGGGACTAGCGGGGGAGGTTGAGCAGTTCTTC
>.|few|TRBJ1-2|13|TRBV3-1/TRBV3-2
CASSRAPAYGYTF
TGTGCCAGCAGCCGCGCCCCAGCGTATGGCTACACCTTC
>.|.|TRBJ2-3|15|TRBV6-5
CASRAVGRTTDTQYF
TGTGCCAGCAGGGCCGTGGGGCGGACCACAGATACGCAGTATTTT
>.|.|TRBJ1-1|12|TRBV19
CASSIQGLEAFF
TGTGCCAGTAGTATACAGGGACTTGAAGCTTTCTTT
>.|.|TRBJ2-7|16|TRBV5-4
CASSSPAQGATYEQYF
TGTGCCAGCAGCTCTCCGGCACAGGGAGCAACCTACGAGCAGTACTTC
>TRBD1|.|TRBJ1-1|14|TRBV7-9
CASRRQGYRDEAFF
TGTGCCAGCAGAAGACAGGGGTACCGTGATGAAGCTTTCTTT
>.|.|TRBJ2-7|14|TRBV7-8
CASSLWRSSYEQYF
TGTGCCAGCAGCTTATGGAGGAGCTCCTACGAGCAGTACTTC
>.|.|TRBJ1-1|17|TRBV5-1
CASSLGGGSRENTEAFF
TGCGCCAGCAGCTTGGGGGGTGGGTCCCGGGAGAACACTGAAGCTTTCTTT
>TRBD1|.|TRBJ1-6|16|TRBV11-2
CASRYGTGLSNSPLHF
TGTGCCAGCAGATACGGGACAGGGTTATCGAATTCACCCCTCCACTTT
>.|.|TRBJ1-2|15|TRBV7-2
CATNLGGAGFIGYTF
TGTGCCACCAACCTCGGAGGGGCGGGATTCATTGGCTACACCTTC
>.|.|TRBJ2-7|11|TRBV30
CAWSQGGPQYF
TGTGCCTGGAGTCAGGGGGGCCCACAGTACTTC
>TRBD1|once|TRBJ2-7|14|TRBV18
CASSPGTVPYEQYF
TGTGCCAGCTCACCCGGGACAGTACCCTACGAGCAGTACTTC
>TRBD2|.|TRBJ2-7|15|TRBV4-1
CASSPTGTISYEQYF
TGCGCCAGCAGCCCGACCGGGACTATCTCCTACGAGCAGTACTTC
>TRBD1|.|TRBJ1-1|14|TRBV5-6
CASSPTYWTGQAFF
TGTGCCAGCAGCCCCACCTACTGGACAGGGCAGGCTTTCTTT
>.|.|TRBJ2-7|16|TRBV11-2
CASSPLVIRGSYEQYF
TGTGCCAGCAGCCCCCTGGTAATCCGGGGCTCCTACGAGCAGTACTTC
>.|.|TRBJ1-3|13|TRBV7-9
CASSSSGGNTIYF
TGTGCCAGCAGCTCCTCAGGTGGAAACACCATATATTTT
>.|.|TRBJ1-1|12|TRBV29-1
CSGRRVNTEAFF
TGCAGCGGGAGGAGGGTGAACACTGAAGCTTTCTTT
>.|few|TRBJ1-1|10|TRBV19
CARRNRTAFF
TGTGCCAGACGTAACAGGACAGCTTTCTTT
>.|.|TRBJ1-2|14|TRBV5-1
CASSFEGGNYGYTF
TGCGCCAGCAGCTTCGAGGGGGGGAACTATGGCTACACCTTC
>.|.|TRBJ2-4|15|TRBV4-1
CASRAVALAKNIQYF
TGCGCCAGCAGGGCAGTGGCTTTAGCCAAAAACATTCAGTACTTC
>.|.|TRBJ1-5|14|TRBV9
CASSVGGVNQPQHF
TGTGCCAGCAGCGTAGGGGGGGTTAATCAGCCCCAGCATTTT
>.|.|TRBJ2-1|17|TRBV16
CASSQSIGRLSQGEQFF
TGTGCCAGCAGCCAATCAATTGGCAGGTTAAGCCAGGGTGAGCAGTTCTTC
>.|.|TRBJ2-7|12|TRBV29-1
CSGRVGSYEQYF
TGCAGCGGGAGGGTCGGATCCTACGAGCAGTACTTC
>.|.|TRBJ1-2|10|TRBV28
CASEAGGYTF
TGTGCCAGCGAGGCCGGAGGCTACACCTTC
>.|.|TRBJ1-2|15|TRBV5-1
CASSLAAGAEQGYTF
TGCGCCAGCAGCTTGGCGGCAGGGGCGGAACAGGGCTACACCTTC
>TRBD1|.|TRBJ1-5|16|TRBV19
CASSIWGDRDLRPQHF
TGTGCCAGTAGTATTTGGGGGGACAGGGATTTGAGGCCCCAGCATTTT
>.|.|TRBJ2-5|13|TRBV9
CASSVDGGETQYF
TGTGCCAGCAGCGTAGATGGCGGGGAGACCCAGTACTTC
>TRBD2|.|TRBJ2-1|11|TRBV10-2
CASSVGRSQFF
TGCGCCAGCAGTGTCGGGAGGTCGCAGTTCTTC
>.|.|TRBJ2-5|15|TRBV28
CASSDPIGVVETQYF
TGTGCCAGCAGTGACCCAATCGGGGTAGTGGAGACCCAGTACTTC
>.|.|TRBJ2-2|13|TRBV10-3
CATFGGNTGELFF
TGTGCCACCTTTGGCGGTAACACCGGGGAGCTGTTTTTT
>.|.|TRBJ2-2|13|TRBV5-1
CASSLGVDRELFF
TGCGCCAGCAGCTTGGGGGTGGACAGGGAGCTGTTTTTT
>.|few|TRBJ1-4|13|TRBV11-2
CASSLSLREKLFF
TGTGCCAGCAGCTTAAGTTTGAGGGAAAAACTGTTTTTT
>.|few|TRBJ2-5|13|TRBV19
CASSIAGQETQYF
TGTGCCAGTAGTATCGCAGGGCAGGAGACCCAGTACTTC
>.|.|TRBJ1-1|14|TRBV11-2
CASSGTHPNTEAFF
TGTGCCAGCAGCGGCACACATCCGAACACTGAAGCTTTCTTT
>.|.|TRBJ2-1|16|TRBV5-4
CASSSRQASSYNEQFF
TGTGCCAGCAGCTCGCGACAGGCTTCTTCCTACAATGAGCAGTTCTTC
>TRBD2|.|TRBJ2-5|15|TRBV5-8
CASSLGLAGGETQYF
TGTGCCAGCAGCTTGGGACTAGCGGGAGGAGAGACCCAGTACTTC
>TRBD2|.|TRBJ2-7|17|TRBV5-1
CASSFSPGTSGINEQYF
TGCGCCAGCAGCTTCTCCCCCGGGACTAGCGGGATAAACGAGCAGTACTTC
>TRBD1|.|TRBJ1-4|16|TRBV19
CASSSLWTGGREKLFF
TGTGCCAGTAGTAGCCTCTGGACAGGGGGGAGAGAAAAACTGTTTTTT
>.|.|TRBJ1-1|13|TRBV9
CASSPTSYTEAFF
TGTGCCAGCAGCCCTACCTCTTACACTGAAGCTTTCTTT
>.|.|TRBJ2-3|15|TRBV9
CASSVGSDRTDTQYF
TGTGCCAGCAGCGTAGGTAGCGATCGCACAGATACGCAGTATTTT
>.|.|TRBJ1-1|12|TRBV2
CASRQMNTEAFF
TGTGCCAGCCGACAGATGAACACTGAAGCTTTCTTT
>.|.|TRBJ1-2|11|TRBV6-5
CASQGNYGYTF
TGTGCCAGCCAGGGGAACTATGGCTACACCTTC
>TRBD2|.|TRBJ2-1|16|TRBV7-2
CASSSRLAGGKDEQFF
TGTGCCAGCAGCTCCAGGCTAGCGGGGGGCAAGGATGAGCAGTTCTTC
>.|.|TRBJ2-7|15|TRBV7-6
CASSNNPDGLYEQYF
TGTGCCAGCAGCAACAACCCGGACGGACTCTACGAGCAGTACTTC
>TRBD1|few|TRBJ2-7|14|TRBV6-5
CASRADRVVYEQYF
TGTGCCAGCAGGGCGGACAGGGTTGTCTACGAGCAGTACTTC
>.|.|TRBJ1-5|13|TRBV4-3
CASSQDGVQPQHF
TGCGCCAGCAGCCAAGACGGGGTTCAGCCCCAGCATTTT
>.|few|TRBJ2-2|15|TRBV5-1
CASTPVTGNTGELFF
TGCGCCAGCACCCCGGTTACAGGGAACACCGGGGAGCTGTTTTTT